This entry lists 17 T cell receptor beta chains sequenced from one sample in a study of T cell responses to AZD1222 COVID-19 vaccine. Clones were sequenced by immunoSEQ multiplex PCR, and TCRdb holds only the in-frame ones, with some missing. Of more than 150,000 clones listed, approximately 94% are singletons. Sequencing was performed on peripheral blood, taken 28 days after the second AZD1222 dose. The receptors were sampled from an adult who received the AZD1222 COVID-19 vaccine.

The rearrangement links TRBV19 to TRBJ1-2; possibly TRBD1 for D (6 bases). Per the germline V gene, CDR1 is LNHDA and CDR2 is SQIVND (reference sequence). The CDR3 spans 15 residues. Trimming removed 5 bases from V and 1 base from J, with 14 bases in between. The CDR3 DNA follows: TGTGCCAGTAGTCCACCGGGACAATATAACTATGGCTACACCTTC. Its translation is CASSPPGQYNYGYTF.

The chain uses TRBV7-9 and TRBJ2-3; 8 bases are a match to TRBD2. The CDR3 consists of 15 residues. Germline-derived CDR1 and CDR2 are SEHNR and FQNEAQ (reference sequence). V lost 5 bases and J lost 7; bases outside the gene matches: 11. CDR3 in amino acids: CASSHSGRGFHTQYF. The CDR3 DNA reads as TGTGCCAGCAGCCACAGCGGGAGAGGTTTTCATACGCAGTATTTT.

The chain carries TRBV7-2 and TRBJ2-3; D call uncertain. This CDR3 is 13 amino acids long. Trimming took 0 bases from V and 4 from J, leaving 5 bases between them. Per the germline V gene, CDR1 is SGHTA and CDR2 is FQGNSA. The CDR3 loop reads CASSLAGPDTQYF. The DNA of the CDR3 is TGTGCCAGCAGCTTAGCGGGCCCAGATACGCAGTATTTT.

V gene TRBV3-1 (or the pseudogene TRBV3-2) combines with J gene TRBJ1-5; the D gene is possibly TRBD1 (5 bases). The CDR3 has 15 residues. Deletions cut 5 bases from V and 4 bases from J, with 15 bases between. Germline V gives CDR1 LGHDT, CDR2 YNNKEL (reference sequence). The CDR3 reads CASSKGTGFNQPQHF. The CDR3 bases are TGTGCCAGCAGCAAAGGAACAGGTTTTAATCAGCCCCAGCATTTT.

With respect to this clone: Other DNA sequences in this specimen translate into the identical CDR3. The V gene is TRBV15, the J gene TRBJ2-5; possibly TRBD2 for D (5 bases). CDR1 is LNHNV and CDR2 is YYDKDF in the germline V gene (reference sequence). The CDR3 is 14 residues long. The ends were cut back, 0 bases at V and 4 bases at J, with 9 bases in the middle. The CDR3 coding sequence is TGTGCCACCAGCAGAGATAGAGGGCCAGAGACCCAGTACTTC. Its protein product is CATSRDRGPETQYF.

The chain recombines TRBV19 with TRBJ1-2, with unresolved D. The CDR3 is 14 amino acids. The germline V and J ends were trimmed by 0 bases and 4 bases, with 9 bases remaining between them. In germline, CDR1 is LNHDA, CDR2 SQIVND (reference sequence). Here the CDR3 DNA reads TGTGCCAGTAGTATAGAGGGTGTTTTCTATGGCTACACCTTC. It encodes CASSIEGVFYGYTF.

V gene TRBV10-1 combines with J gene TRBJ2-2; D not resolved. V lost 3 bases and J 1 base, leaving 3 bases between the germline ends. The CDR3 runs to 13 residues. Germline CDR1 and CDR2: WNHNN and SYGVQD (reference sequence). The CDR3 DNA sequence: TGCGCCAGCAGTGACAGGAACACCGGGGAGCTGTTTTTT. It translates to CASSDRNTGELFF.

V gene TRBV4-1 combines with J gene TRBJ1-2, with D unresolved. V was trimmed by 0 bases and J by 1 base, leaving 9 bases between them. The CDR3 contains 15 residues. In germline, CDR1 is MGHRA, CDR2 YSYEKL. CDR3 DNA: TGCGCCAGCAGCCAAGAGTGGGAGGTTAACTATGGCTACACCTTC. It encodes CASSQEWEVNYGYTF.

Written as DNA, the CDR3 is TGTGCCAGTAGGGATAATGGGGGGACTGAAGCTTTCTTT. Residues: CASRDNGGTEAFF. The rearrangement joins TRBV19 to TRBJ1-1; maybe TRBD1 (5 bases). Looked up from germline, CDR1 is LNHDA and CDR2 is SQIVND (reference sequence). CDR3 length equals 13 residues. The V end was cut by 6 bases, the J end by 5 bases, with 13 bases between.

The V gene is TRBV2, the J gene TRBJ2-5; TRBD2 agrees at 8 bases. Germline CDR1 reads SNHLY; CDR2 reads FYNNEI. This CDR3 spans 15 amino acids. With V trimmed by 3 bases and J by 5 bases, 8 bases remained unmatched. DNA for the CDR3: TGTGCCAGCAGTGAGAAGGGACTAGGATATGAGACCCAGTACTTC. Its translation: CASSEKGLGYETQYF.

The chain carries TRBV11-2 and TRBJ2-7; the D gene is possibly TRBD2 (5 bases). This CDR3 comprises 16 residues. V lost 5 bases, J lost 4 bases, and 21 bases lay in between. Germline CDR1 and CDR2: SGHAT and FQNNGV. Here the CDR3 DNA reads TGTGCCAGCAGCCCCCTGGCGCGTCGTGGGAGATACGAGCAGTACTTC. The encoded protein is CASSPLARRGRYEQYF.

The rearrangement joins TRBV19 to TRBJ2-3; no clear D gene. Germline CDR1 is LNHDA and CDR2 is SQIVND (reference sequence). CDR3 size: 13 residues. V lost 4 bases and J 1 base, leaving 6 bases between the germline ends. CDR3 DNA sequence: TGTGCCAGTAGTAAAGCTGGCACAGATACGCAGTATTTT. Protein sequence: CASSKAGTDTQYF.

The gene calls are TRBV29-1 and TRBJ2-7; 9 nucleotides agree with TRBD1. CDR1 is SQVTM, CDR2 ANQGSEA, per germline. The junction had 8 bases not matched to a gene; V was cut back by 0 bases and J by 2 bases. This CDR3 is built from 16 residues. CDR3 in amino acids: CSVEDYWTGEAYEQYF. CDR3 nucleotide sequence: TGCAGCGTTGAAGACTATTGGACAGGGGAGGCCTACGAGCAGTACTTC.

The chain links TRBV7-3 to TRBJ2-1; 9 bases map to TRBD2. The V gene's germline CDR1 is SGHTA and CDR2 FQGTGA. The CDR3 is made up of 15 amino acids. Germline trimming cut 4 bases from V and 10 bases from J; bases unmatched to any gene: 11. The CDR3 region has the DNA TGTGCCAGCAGCTCCGAGGGACTAGCCCCCAACGAGCAGTTCTTC. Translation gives CASSSEGLAPNEQFF.

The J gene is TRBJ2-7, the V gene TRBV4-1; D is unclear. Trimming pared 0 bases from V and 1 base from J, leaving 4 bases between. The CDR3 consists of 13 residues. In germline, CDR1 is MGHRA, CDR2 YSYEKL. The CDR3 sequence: CASSQDGSYEQYF. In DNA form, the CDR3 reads TGCGCCAGCAGCCAAGACGGATCCTACGAGCAGTACTTC.

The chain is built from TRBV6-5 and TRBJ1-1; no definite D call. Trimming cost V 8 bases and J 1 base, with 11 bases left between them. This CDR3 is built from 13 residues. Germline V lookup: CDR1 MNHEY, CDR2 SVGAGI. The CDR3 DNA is TGTGCCAGCCGGACTACGAAGAACACTGAAGCTTTCTTT. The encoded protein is CASRTTKNTEAFF.

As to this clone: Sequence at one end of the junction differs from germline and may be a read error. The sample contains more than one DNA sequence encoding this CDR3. CDR3: CASRRDRDSYEQYF. Written as DNA, the CDR3 is TGTGCCAGCAGGAGGGACAGGGACTCCTACGAACAGTACTTC. The chain carries TRBV5-4 and TRBJ2-7; 9 positions match TRBD1. CDR3 length: 14 residues. The germline gives CDR1 SGHNT, CDR2 YYREEE (reference sequence). Filled out from reference TRBV5-4 and TRBJ2-7, the complete variable domain reads ETGVTQSPTHLIKTRGQQVTLRCSSQSGHNTVSWYQQALGQGPQFIFQYYREEENGRGNFPPRFSGLQFPNYSSELNVNALELDDSALYLCASRRDRDSYEQYFGPGTRLTVT.